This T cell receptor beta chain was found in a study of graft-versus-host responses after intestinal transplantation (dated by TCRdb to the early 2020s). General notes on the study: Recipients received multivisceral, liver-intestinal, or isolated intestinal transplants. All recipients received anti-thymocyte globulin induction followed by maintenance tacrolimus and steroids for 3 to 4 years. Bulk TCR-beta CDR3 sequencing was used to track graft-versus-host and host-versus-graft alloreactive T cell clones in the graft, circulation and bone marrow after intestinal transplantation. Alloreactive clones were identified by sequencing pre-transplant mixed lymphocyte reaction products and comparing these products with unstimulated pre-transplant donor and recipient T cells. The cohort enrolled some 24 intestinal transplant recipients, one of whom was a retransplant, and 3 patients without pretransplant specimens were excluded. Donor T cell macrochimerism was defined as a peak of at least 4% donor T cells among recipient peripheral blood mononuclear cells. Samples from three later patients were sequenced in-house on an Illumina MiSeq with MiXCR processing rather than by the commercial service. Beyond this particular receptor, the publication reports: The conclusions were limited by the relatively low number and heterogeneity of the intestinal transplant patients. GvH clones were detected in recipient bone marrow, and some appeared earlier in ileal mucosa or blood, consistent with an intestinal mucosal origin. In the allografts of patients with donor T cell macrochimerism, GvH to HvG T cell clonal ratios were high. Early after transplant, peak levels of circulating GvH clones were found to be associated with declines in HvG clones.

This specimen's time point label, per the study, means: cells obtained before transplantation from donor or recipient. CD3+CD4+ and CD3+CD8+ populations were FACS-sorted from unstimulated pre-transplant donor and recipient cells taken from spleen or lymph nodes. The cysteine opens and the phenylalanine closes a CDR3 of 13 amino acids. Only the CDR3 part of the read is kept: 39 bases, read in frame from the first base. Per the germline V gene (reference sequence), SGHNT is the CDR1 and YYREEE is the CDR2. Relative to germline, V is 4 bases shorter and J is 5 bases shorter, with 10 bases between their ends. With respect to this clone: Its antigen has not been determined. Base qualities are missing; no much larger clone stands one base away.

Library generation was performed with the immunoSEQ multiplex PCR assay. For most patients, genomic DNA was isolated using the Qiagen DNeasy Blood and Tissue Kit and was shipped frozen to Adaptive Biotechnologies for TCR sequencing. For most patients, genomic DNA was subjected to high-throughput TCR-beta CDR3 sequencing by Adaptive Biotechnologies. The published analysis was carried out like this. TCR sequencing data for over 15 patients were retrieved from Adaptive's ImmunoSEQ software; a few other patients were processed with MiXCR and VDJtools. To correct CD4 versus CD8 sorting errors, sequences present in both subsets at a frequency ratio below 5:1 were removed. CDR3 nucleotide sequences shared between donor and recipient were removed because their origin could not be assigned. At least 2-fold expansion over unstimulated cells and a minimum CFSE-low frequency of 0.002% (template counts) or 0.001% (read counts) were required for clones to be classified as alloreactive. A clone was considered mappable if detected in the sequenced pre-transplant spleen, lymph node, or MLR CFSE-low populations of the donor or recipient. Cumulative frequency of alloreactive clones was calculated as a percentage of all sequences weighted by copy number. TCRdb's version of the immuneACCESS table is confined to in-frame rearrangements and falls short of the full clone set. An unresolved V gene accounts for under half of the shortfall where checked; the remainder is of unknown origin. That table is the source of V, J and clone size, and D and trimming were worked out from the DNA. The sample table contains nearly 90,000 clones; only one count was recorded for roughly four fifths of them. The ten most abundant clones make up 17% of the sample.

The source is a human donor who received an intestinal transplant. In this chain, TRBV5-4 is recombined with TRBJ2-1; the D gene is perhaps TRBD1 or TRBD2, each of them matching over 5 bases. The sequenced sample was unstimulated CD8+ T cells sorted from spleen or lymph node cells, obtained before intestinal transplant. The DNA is TGTGCCAGCAGCCACGGGACGGACAATGAGCAGTTCTTC. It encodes CASSHGTDNEQFF.